The sequence of this TCR beta chain was determined in a study of CD8+CD57+ T cells in acquired aplastic anemia (dated by TCRdb to the late 2010s). As for the study more broadly: On average, sorted CD4+ and CD8+ cells yielded around 3.4 ug of extracted DNA, with a range of 0.2 to 27.4 ug. CD8+CD57+ expansion was defined as a frequency above the mean frequency observed in healthy subjects.

Details on this clonotype: Its target antigen remains unknown. Qualities for individual bases were not recorded, and no much larger clone is one base off.

Genomic DNA was used as template for profiling of TCR beta VDJ combinations and CDR3 sequences. An Illumina HiSeq 2000 was the platform used for TCR repertoire sequencing. Regarding the original processing steps: TRBV/TRBJ rearrangement plots, CDR3 size and DJ length profiles, and Simpson's diversity index were used to assess repertoires. The immunodominant clone was defined as the most abundant DNA sequence in deep sequencing data. CDR3 amino acid sequences were checked for sharing across subjects and were also compared against the VDJdb database and published repertoires. Through fastp at Q25 and MiXCR, TCRdb rebuilt clones from the public reads, retaining in-frame beta chains. One record per CDR3 amino acid sequence lists the most common genes and DNA. What appears here as the V and J calls and clone size reflects TCRdb's work, not the paper's. Across this sample there are 150,000 to 200,000 distinct CDR3 sequences, with more than 45% seen only once. Over 0.95% of the sample is in the top ten clones.

Based on the germline V gene, the CDR1 and CDR2 sequences are SGHTA and FQGNSA. Trimming at the junction amounts to 1 base on V and 3 bases on J, and the germline ends lie 7 bases apart. The CDR3 goes from the cysteine to the phenylalanine over 13 residues. Here the CDR3 DNA is all that survives: 39 bases in frame from base 1. Flow cytometry had shown CD8+CD57+ cell expansion in the patients selected for sequencing. Severe acquired aplastic anemia was diagnosed in all patients according to International Study of Aplastic Anemia and Agranulocytosis and Camitta criteria. At the time blood was sampled, none of the patients had received any therapy. In this study, sorted CD4+ and CD8+ T cells from the blood of healthy subjects and of severe aplastic anemia patients had their TCR repertoires deep-sequenced. Patients were enrolled under clinicaltrials.gov protocols 00001620, 01623167, 00001397, 00071045, 00081523 and 00961064 in the USA. Ficoll-Paque density gradient centrifugation was used to isolate peripheral blood mononuclear cells. Before DNA extraction, CD4+ and CD8+ T cells were sorted with FACS or magnetic beads.

General findings and caveats noted by the study authors: CD8+ Simpson's diversity did not differ significantly between patients and healthy controls (P=0.060). Although roughly 29 CD8+ CDR3 sequences were shared by patients and controls, these sequences appeared highly expressed in patients and within the immunodominant clones of patients.

The chain uses TRBV7-2 and TRBJ2-7, with an unclear D gene assignment. The sequence came from a human donor with aplastic anemia. The sequenced sample consisted of sorted CD4+, CD8+, or CD8+CD57+ T cells (not recorded which) from PBMCs. The CDR3 region has the sequence CASSLDSHYEQYF. Here is the DNA: TGTGCCAGCAGCTTAGATAGTCACTACGAGCAGTACTTC. The full variable domain, with segments outside the CDR3 supplied by the reference TRBV7-2 and TRBJ2-7 proteins, appears as GAGVSQSPSNKVTEKGKDVELRCDPISGHTALYWYRQSLGQGLEFLIYFQGNSAPDKSGLPSDRFSAERTGGSVSTLTIQRTQQEDSAVYLCASSLDSHYEQYFGPGTRLTVT.